The clone carrying this TCR beta chain was counted a few times. Participants' own reports of clinical history determined their cohort assignment. The CDR3 consists of 13 residues. V lost 1 base and J lost 7, with 8 bases in between. Germline V gene lookup returns CDR1 LNHNV and CDR2 YYDKDF (reference sequence). The entry originates in a study of blood T cell repertoires in COVID-19. Across the whole study: Whether acute or convalescent, the COVID-19 samples came from the United States, Italy and Spain. T cells, B-cell-depleted T cells, or PBMCs supplied cDNA or gDNA.

As processed by the authors: Counts of nucleated cells, estimated from reference gene primer amplification, were obtained. Measured with immunoSEQ multiplex PCR; TCRdb has only the in-frame clones, and not every one. V, J and clone size are taken as reported in that table, and D and trimming were inferred from the DNA itself. The table has roughly 250,000 clones, approximately 83% seen once. The TCR was taken from a woman in her thirties or forties with acute COVID-19. The gene calls are TRBV15 and TRBJ2-1; D call uncertain. Sample: PBMCs or T cells enriched from blood (not recorded which). DNA for the CDR3: TGTGCCACCAGCAGAGCTACTAATAATGAGCAGTTCTTC. Translating gives CATSRATNNEQFF.